Presented here are 4 T cell receptor beta chains from one specimen sequenced in a study of T cells in localized non-small cell lung cancer. Sequencing was performed with immunoSEQ multiplex PCR; in TCRdb, only in-frame clones are kept and a portion is missing. The sample has some 52,000 clones; over 70% are singletons. This sample comprised PBMCs, obtained before any cancer treatment. These receptors came from a woman aged 40-75 years with stage II lung adenocarcinoma.

The CDR3 spells CASSPRQGSGNTIYF. In DNA, the CDR3 is TGTGCCAGTAGCCCCCGTCAGGGGTCTGGAAACACCATATATTTT. V and J are TRBV19 and TRBJ1-3; TRBD1 might be the D (6 bases). Trimming removed 6 bases at V and 1 base at J, with 13 bases between. Germline V lookup: CDR1 LNHDA, CDR2 SQIVND (reference sequence). The length of the CDR3 is 15 residues.

The chain carries TRBV28 and TRBJ1-1; 7 nucleotides align to TRBD1. This CDR3 has 13 residues. Germline V CDR1 and CDR2: MDHEN, SYDVKM. V lost 4 bases and J lost 8; bases outside the gene matches: 7. The chain's CDR3 is CASSSGQEREAFF. As DNA, the CDR3 is TGTGCCAGCAGTTCCGGACAGGAACGGGAAGCTTTCTTT.

The rearrangement links TRBV5-8 to TRBJ1-1; D remains ambiguous. Germline V CDR1 and CDR2: SGHTS, YDEGEE. Trimming took 4 bases from V and 2 from J, leaving 15 bases between them. The CDR3 runs 15 residues. For the CDR3, the DNA is TGTGCCAGCAGCCCTTTTTGGAGGAGAAACACTGAAGCTTTCTTT. Translating gives CASSPFWRRNTEAFF.

The CDR3 spells CASSQESVQASTGELFF. The CDR3 bases are TGTGCCAGCAGCCAAGAATCGGTTCAGGCAAGCACCGGGGAGCTGTTTTTT. The chain uses TRBV14 and TRBJ2-2; D ambiguous. This CDR3 comprises 17 residues. The V end was cut by 0 bases, the J end by 4 bases, with 15 bases between. CDR1 is SGHDN, CDR2 FVKESK, per germline.